Listed here are 21 T cell receptor beta chains from one sample, sequenced in a study of blood T cells in healthy people across ages. For the second PCR, which ran for 7 to 11 cycles, a sample-barcoded 5' primer and a J-beta primer mix were used. In TCRdb, the 5' RACE reads were re-called with MiXCR into one record per CDR3 protein. The sample includes approximately 810,000 distinct CDR3 sequences, more than 25% of them seen just once. Sequencing was carried out using blood. Receptors were obtained from a woman aged 80 or over in good health.

This clonotype was recorded a few times. The chain couples TRBV2 to TRBJ2-3, with D uncertain. Germline V gene lookup returns CDR1 SNHLY and CDR2 FYNNEI. Trimming shortened V by 2 bases and J by 4 bases, and 10 bases separated the two germline ends. The length of the CDR3 is 14 residues. CDR3 sequence (DNA): TGTGCCAGCAGTGAATCGAGGTTGGCAGATACGCAGTATTTT. Amino acid sequence: CASSESRLADTQYF.

The gene calls are TRBV7-2 and TRBJ2-3; D unclear. The CDR3 contains 13 residues. CDR1 is SGHTA and CDR2 is FQGNSA in the germline V gene. V was pared by 2 bases and J by 5 bases, with 8 bases between. CDR3 amino acids: CASSLNPGDTQYF. The CDR3 DNA reads TGTGCCAGCAGCTTAAACCCGGGAGATACGCAGTATTTT.

About this clonotype: Being one base from a much bigger clone, this may be a read error. V is TRBV12-3 or TRBV12-4 and J is TRBJ2-3; D call uncertain. This CDR3 has 15 residues. Trimming took off 2 bases at V and 2 bases at J, with 11 bases between the two ends. The CDR3 DNA reads as TGTGCCAGCAGTTTATTCCTAGTAACCACAGATACGCAGTATTTT. Translation gives CASSLFLVTTDTQYF.

The V and J genes are TRBV2 and TRBJ2-3; 13 bases agree with TRBD2. This CDR3 comprises 16 residues. CDR1 is SNHLY and CDR2 is FYNNEI in the germline V gene. After removal of 4 bases from V and 7 bases from J, the junction contained 8 bases not matched to a gene. The chain's CDR3 is CASSVTSGGGLNTQYF. The CDR3 region has the DNA TGTGCCAGCAGTGTAACTAGCGGGGGGGGCCTAAATACGCAGTATTTT.

As concerns this clonotype: This sequence may be a read error, since a much larger clone differs from it by one base. The rearrangement links TRBV7-9 to TRBJ2-6; no clear D. V was shortened by 1 base and J by 0 bases, with 4 bases between the two germline ends. Germline V lookup: CDR1 SEHNR, CDR2 FQNEAQ (reference sequence). This CDR3 region has 15 residues. The chain's CDR3 is CASSLEPSGANVLTF. In DNA, the CDR3 is TGTGCCAGCAGCTTAGAGCCCTCTGGGGCCAACGTCCTGACTTTC.

This clonotype was picked up a small number of times. The chain couples TRBV7-2 to TRBJ1-3, with D tentatively TRBD1 (5 bases). Germline values: CDR1 SGHTA, CDR2 FQGNSA. The V end was cut by 3 bases, the J end by 0 bases, with 15 bases between. The CDR3 runs 17 residues. The CDR3 protein is CASSFSPTGGSGNTIYF. CDR3 nucleotide sequence: TGTGCCAGCAGCTTCTCTCCCACGGGGGGCTCTGGAAACACCATATATTTT.

The rearrangement links TRBV6-5 to TRBJ1-2; D is perhaps TRBD1 (5 bases). Germline loops: CDR1 MNHEY, CDR2 SVGAGI. The CDR3 has 13 amino acids. Between the trimmed V and J ends, which lost 4 bases and 7 bases, there was a span of 13 bases. The CDR3, as DNA: TGTGCCAGCAGTTCCGGGGGGTGCTTTGGCTACACCTTC. The encoded protein is CASSSGGCFGYTF.

V is TRBV20-1 and J is TRBJ2-2; D is tentatively TRBD1 or TRBD2 (5 bases each). Between the trimmed V and J ends, which lost 5 bases and 4 bases, there was a span of 14 bases. Per germline, CDR1 DFQATT and CDR2 SNEGSKA (reference sequence). The CDR3 loop spans 14 amino acids. The CDR3 region is CSAARTGGTGELFF. DNA for the CDR3: TGCAGTGCTGCCAGGACTGGGGGCACCGGGGAGCTGTTTTTT.

V is TRBV2 and J is TRBJ2-1, with 9 bases lining up with TRBD1. This CDR3 is 15 amino acids long. The germline CDR1 and CDR2 sequences are SNHLY and FYNNEI. The junction had 6 bases not matched to a gene; V was cut back by 8 bases and J by 1 base. The CDR3 nucleotides are TGTGCCAGCGGAGGGGACAGGGCGTCCTACAATGAGCAGTTCTTC. Translating it yields CASGGDRASYNEQFF.

The chain joins TRBV11-2 to TRBJ1-2, with D possibly TRBD1 on 6 matching bases. The CDR3 is 13 residues long. Germline values: CDR1 SGHAT, CDR2 FQNNGV. V was pared by 5 bases and J by 4 bases, with 11 bases between. The CDR3 DNA follows: TGTGCCAGCAGCCAGGGGTCTATCTATGGCTACACCTTC. Translated: CASSQGSIYGYTF. Based on the CDR3 plus reference TRBV11-2 and TRBJ1-2, the full variable domain is EAGVAQSPRYKIIEKRQSVAFWCNPISGHATLYWYQQILGQGPKLLIQFQNNGVVDDSQLPKDRFSAERLKGVDSTLKIQPAKLEDSAVYLCASSQGSIYGYTFGSGTRLTVV.

For this clonotype: A much larger clone differs by one base, so this may be a read error. This sequence joins TRBV6-2 or TRBV6-3 and TRBJ2-7; unclear D gene. V was cut by 6 bases and J by 6 bases, with 9 bases left in between. The CDR3 consists of 11 residues. Germline CDR1 and CDR2: MNHEY and SVGEGT. The CDR3 region is CASSRPGEQYF. CDR3 in DNA: TGTGCCAGCAGCCGACCTGGCGAGCAGTACTTC.

Comments on this clonotype: A junction end diverges from the germline sequence, so it may reflect a read error. The chain recombines TRBV5-1 with TRBJ2-3, with D unclear. In germline, CDR1 is SGHRS, CDR2 YFSETQ. This CDR3 region has 15 residues. The CDR3 spells CASSLVWNNGDTQYF. The CDR3 bases are TGCGCCAGCAGCTTGGTTTGGAATAATGGAGATACACAGTATTTT.

This clonotype was seen many times. The chain employs TRBV10-3 and TRBJ2-5; TRBD2 aligns across 9 bases. V gave up 5 bases and J gave up 5 bases; unmatched junction bases: 12. Germline loops: CDR1 ENHRY, CDR2 SYGVKD. The CDR3 loop spans 16 amino acids. CDR3 sequence reads: CAISTSKRGAGETQYF. The CDR3 DNA sequence: TGTGCCATCAGTACCTCGAAGCGGGGGGCCGGGGAGACCCAGTACTTC.

This clonotype has more than one count but fewer than ten. The chain recombines TRBV20-1 with TRBJ1-2; D may be TRBD1 (5 bases). The CDR3 loop spans 15 amino acids. The V end lost 0 bases, the J end lost 7 bases, and 18 bases lay between the germline ends. Per the germline V gene, CDR1 is DFQATT and CDR2 is SNEGSKA (reference sequence). Here the CDR3 reads CSARDSHRGGFGYTF. The CDR3, as DNA: TGCAGTGCTAGAGATAGTCATCGGGGGGGTTTTGGCTACACCTTC.

The V gene is TRBV20-1, the J gene TRBJ1-5; the D gene is possibly TRBD1 (6 bases). The CDR3 is 15 amino acids. CDR1 and CDR2 from the germline V gene are DFQATT and SNEGSKA (reference sequence). V lost 5 bases and J 6 bases, leaving 20 bases between the germline ends. The CDR3 sequence: CSAVRISRGTQPQHF. As DNA, the CDR3 is TGCAGTGCTGTCCGAATTTCCAGGGGAACTCAGCCCCAGCATTTT.

This clonotype was seen at least ten times. This chain joins TRBV10-3 and TRBJ2-5; TRBD2 aligns across 11 bases. The CDR3 extends over 16 amino acids. Per the germline V gene, CDR1 is ENHRY and CDR2 is SYGVKD. Germline trimming cut 6 bases from V and 3 bases from J; bases unmatched to any gene: 9. The CDR3: CAISQLAGAVEETQYF. DNA of the CDR3: TGTGCCATCAGCCAACTAGCGGGGGCCGTAGAAGAGACCCAGTACTTC.

The genes are TRBV7-2 and TRBJ1-1, with 7 bases lining up with TRBD1. Germline trimming cut 5 bases from V and 7 bases from J; bases unmatched to any gene: 13. CDR1 is SGHTA and CDR2 is FQGNSA in the germline V gene. CDR3 size: 15 residues. The CDR3 loop is CASSLPGAGGSEAFF. CDR3 DNA sequence: TGTGCCAGCAGCCTGCCAGGGGCAGGGGGGAGTGAAGCTTTCTTT.

Turning to this clonotype: A read error may be the cause here, since a much bigger clone is one base away. The chain combines TRBV3-1 with TRBJ2-1, with D possibly matching TRBD2 (5 bases). The end of the DNA aligns better with TRBJ2-7, so the J call may be wrong. CDR3 length: 14 residues. Per the germline V gene, CDR1 is LGHDT and CDR2 is YNNKEL (reference sequence). CDR3 residues: CASSQAGSNNEQYF. The CDR3, as DNA: TGTGCCAGCAGCCAAGCGGGGTCCAACAATGAGCAGTACTTC.

Concerning this clonotype itself: Just one base apart from a much larger clone, this may be a read error. The chain carries TRBV5-5 and TRBJ2-5; D call uncertain. The end of the DNA fits TRBJ2-7 better, so the J call may be wrong. This CDR3 region has 14 residues. Per the germline V gene, CDR1 is SGHKS and CDR2 is YYEKEE (reference sequence). Here the CDR3 DNA reads TGTGCCAGCAGCTGTAGCCCCATCGCTCTCGAGCAGTACTTC. This gives the protein CASSCSPIALEQYF.

In this sample, this clonotype turned up many times. The rearrangement joins TRBV5-1 to TRBJ2-7; 10 bases line up with TRBD2. The V segment lost 0 bases and the J segment 2 bases; nucleotides outside the gene matches: 2. In germline, CDR1 is SGHRS, CDR2 YFSETQ. There are 15 residues in the CDR3. DNA of the CDR3: TGCGCCAGCAGCTTGGTTCTAGCGGGGGCCTACGAGCAGTACTTC. Translation gives CASSLVLAGAYEQYF. The whole variable domain, filled in from reference TRBV5-1 and TRBJ2-7, reads KAGVTQTPRYLIKTRGQQVTLSCSPISGHRSVSWYQQTPGQGLQFLFEYFSETQRNKGNFPGRFSGRQFSNSRSEMNVSTLELGDSALYLCASSLVLAGAYEQYFGPGTRLTVT.

This clonotype was observed at least ten times. J is TRBJ2-7 and V is TRBV20-1; 7 nucleotides align to TRBD2. J was trimmed by 4 bases and V by 5 bases; bases with no gene match: 11. Germline V gives CDR1 DFQATT, CDR2 SNEGSKA (reference sequence). The CDR3 is made up of 14 amino acids. The CDR3 reads CSAPEGGAGYEQYF. The CDR3 coding sequence is TGCAGTGCTCCAGAGGGAGGGGCTGGGTACGAGCAGTACTTC.